This TCR beta chain comes out of a study of blood T cell repertoires in COVID-19. Germline-derived CDR1 and CDR2 are SQVTM and ANQGSEA. With 0 bases removed from V and 2 bases from J, the gap between germline ends came to 11 bases. The CDR3 length is 15 residues. Repertoires were generated with immunoSEQ multiplex PCR, while TCRdb's copy carries only in-frame clones and drops some. The profile shows 270,000 or so clones, about 91% of them singletons. Source material: PBMCs or T cells enriched from blood (not recorded which). J is TRBJ2-1 and V is TRBV29-1, with D possibly TRBD1 on 5 matching bases. This clonotype originated in a woman aged 40 to 55 with acute COVID-19. CDR3 loop: CSVEDPGRPYNEQFF. CDR3 nucleotides: TGCAGCGTTGAAGATCCAGGGCGCCCCTACAATGAGCAGTTCTTC.